One sample yielded the 32 T cell receptor beta chains listed below, sequenced in a study of blood T cell repertoires in COVID-19. Profiling relied on immunoSEQ multiplex PCR, and the TCRdb table lists in-frame clones only, not all of them. This table has roughly 120,000 clones, about 85% appearing once. The specimen sequenced was peripheral blood. These receptors originate from a woman in her fifties or sixties with COVID-19, enrolled during active disease.

The chain joins TRBV7-9 to TRBJ1-1; no clear D gene. The CDR3 consists of 14 residues. Germline lookup yields CDR1 SEHNR and CDR2 FQNEAQ (reference sequence). V gave up 5 bases and J gave up 1 base, with 11 bases separating them. The CDR3, as DNA: TGTGCCAGCAGCATAAGGCCGGGGAACACTGAAGCTTTCTTT. Protein product: CASSIRPGNTEAFF.

The chain couples TRBV19 to TRBJ1-1; TRBD1 aligns across 10 bases. This CDR3 is built from 17 residues. After removal of 7 bases from V and 5 bases from J, the junction contained 16 bases not matched to a gene. Germline V gene data show CDR1 as LNHDA and CDR2 as SQIVND (reference sequence). Written as DNA, the CDR3 is TGTGCCAGTAACATGGGGCCTAGACAGGGGGCGGGAACTGAAGCTTTCTTT. Protein: CASNMGPRQGAGTEAFF.

The rearrangement joins TRBV4-2 to TRBJ1-1, with 7 bases that match TRBD1. The CDR3 is 16 residues long. Germline values: CDR1 LGHNA, CDR2 YNFKEQ. With V trimmed by 0 bases and J by 0 bases, 4 bases remained unmatched. CDR3 DNA sequence: TGTGCCAGCAGCCAAGATTTCCAGGGGGTGAACACTGAAGCTTTCTTT. It translates to CASSQDFQGVNTEAFF.

The CDR3 DNA is TGCAGCGCGTCAAGAGGGGGTGAGCAGTTCTTC. It translates to CSASRGGEQFF. V is TRBV29-1 and J is TRBJ2-1, with D possibly being TRBD1 (6 bases). The germline V gene has CDR1 SQVTM and CDR2 ANQGSEA. Trimming pared 7 bases from V and 9 bases from J, leaving 13 bases between. This CDR3 comprises 11 residues.

V gene TRBV7-3 combines with J gene TRBJ2-1, with 11 bases fitting TRBD1. Trimming at V came to 5 bases and at J to 5 bases, leaving 8 bases not matched to a gene. This CDR3 spans 16 amino acids. Per the germline V gene, CDR1 is SGHTA and CDR2 is FQGTGA. The CDR3 region has the DNA TGTGCCAGCAGCCTGTCCCCGGGACAGGGGGACAATGAGCAGTTCTTC. Protein: CASSLSPGQGDNEQFF. The whole variable domain, filled in from reference TRBV7-3 and TRBJ2-1, reads GAGVSQTPSNKVTEKGKYVELRCDPISGHTALYWYRQSLGQGPEFLIYFQGTGAADDSGLPNDRFFAVRPEGSVSTLKIQRTERGDSAVYLCASSLSPGQGDNEQFFGPGTRLTVL.

This clone was seen once. The rearrangement joins TRBV13 to TRBJ2-1; 8 positions agree with TRBD1. J lost 3 bases, V lost 5 bases, and 9 bases had no gene match. Germline-derived CDR1 and CDR2 are PRHDT and FYEKMQ (reference sequence). The CDR3 runs 16 residues. DNA of the CDR3: TGTGCCAGCAGCCCACGGCAGGGGGCGGGCTACAATGAGCAGTTCTTC. Amino acid sequence: CASSPRQGAGYNEQFF. Full variable domain (rest looked up from reference TRBV13 and TRBJ2-1): AAGVIQSPRHLIKEKRETATLKCYPIPRHDTVYWYQQGPGQDPQFLISFYEKMQSDKGSIPDRFSAQQFSDYHSELNMSSLELGDSALYFCASSPRQGAGYNEQFFGPGTRLTVL.

The chain uses TRBV19 and TRBJ1-1; D is uncertain. Trimming removed 3 bases at V and 1 base at J, with 21 bases between. The CDR3 length is 18 residues. The germline V gene has CDR1 LNHDA and CDR2 SQIVND (reference sequence). CDR3 in DNA: TGTGCCAGTAGTATCTACCCCCCTTGGAGGGATAAGAACACTGAAGCTTTCTTT. This translates into CASSIYPPWRDKNTEAFF.

This sequence joins TRBV5-4 and TRBJ2-1, with 9 bases identical to TRBD2. V was pared by 0 bases and J by 3 bases, with 13 bases of the junction left unmatched. Germline CDR1 SGHNT, CDR2 YYREEE (reference sequence). The CDR3 totals 19 residues. Written as DNA, the CDR3 is TGTGCCAGCAGCTTGGGCATTGGTGCGGGGGGGCCGGTCTACAATGAGCAGTTCTTC. This codes for CASSLGIGAGGPVYNEQFF. Together with reference TRBV5-4 and TRBJ2-1, the CDR3 gives the full variable domain: ETGVTQSPTHLIKTRGQQVTLRCSSQSGHNTVSWYQQALGQGPQFIFQYYREEENGRGNFPPRFSGLQFPNYSSELNVNALELDDSALYLCASSLGIGAGGPVYNEQFFGPGTRLTVL.

The chain combines TRBV4-1 with TRBJ2-2, with TRBD1 identical over 8 bases. Germline V gene lookup returns CDR1 MGHRA and CDR2 YSYEKL. V dropped 0 bases and J dropped 1; count of bases not matched to a gene: 7. The CDR3 covers 18 residues. As DNA, the CDR3 is TGCGCCAGCAGCCAAGAGGCCGCCGGGACAGGGAACACCGGGGAGCTGTTTTTT. Residues: CASSQEAAGTGNTGELFF.

The CDR3 DNA sequence: TGTGCCAGCAGGGGGGACAGGGAGTACAATGAGCAGTTCTTC. It translates to CASRGDREYNEQFF. The rearrangement joins TRBV14 to TRBJ2-1, with TRBD1 matching over 9 bases. Germline V lookup: CDR1 SGHDN, CDR2 FVKESK. There are 14 residues in the CDR3. V lost 6 bases to trimming and J lost 4 bases; unmatched junction nucleotides: 4.

The chain couples TRBV5-1 to TRBJ2-1; tentative D call: TRBD2 (5 bases). Germline loops: CDR1 SGHRS, CDR2 YFSETQ. This CDR3 contains 14 residues. V was clipped by 7 bases and J by 2 bases, with 13 bases between them. The CDR3 protein is CASFARDAYNEQFF. CDR3 coding DNA: TGCGCCAGCTTCGCCCGGGATGCCTACAATGAGCAGTTCTTC. The full variable domain, rest sourced from reference TRBV5-1 and TRBJ2-1, is KAGVTQTPRYLIKTRGQQVTLSCSPISGHRSVSWYQQTPGQGLQFLFEYFSETQRNKGNFPGRFSGRQFSNSRSEMNVSTLELGDSALYLCASFARDAYNEQFFGPGTRLTVL.

This chain connects TRBV5-1 to TRBJ1-1, with D possibly matching TRBD1 (6 bases). The germline CDR1 and CDR2 sequences are SGHRS and YFSETQ. CDR3 length equals 13 residues. The ends were cut back, 4 bases at V and 8 bases at J, with 15 bases in the middle. The CDR3 spells CASSTSRDREAFF. CDR3 DNA: TGCGCCAGCAGCACCTCTCGAGACAGGGAAGCTTTCTTT. Supplemented by reference TRBV5-1 and TRBJ1-1, the full variable domain reads KAGVTQTPRYLIKTRGQQVTLSCSPISGHRSVSWYQQTPGQGLQFLFEYFSETQRNKGNFPGRFSGRQFSNSRSEMNVSTLELGDSALYLCASSTSRDREAFFGQGTRLTVV.

This clone was observed a few times. CDR3 amino acids: CASSPRSGTNYGYTF. CDR3 bases: TGTGCCAGCAGCCCGCGATCCGGGACAAATTATGGCTACACCTTC. The V gene is TRBV11-2, the J gene TRBJ1-2, with D perhaps matching TRBD1 (6 bases). The germline V gene has CDR1 SGHAT and CDR2 FQNNGV. Trimming left V 5 bases short and J 5 bases short, with 18 bases between. The CDR3 loop spans 15 amino acids.

This sequence joins TRBV29-1 and TRBJ2-2, with a weak D call TRBD1 (6 bases). The CDR3 extends over 12 amino acids. V was trimmed by 2 bases and J by 6 bases, leaving 7 bases between them. CDR1 SQVTM and CDR2 ANQGSEA come from the germline V gene. The CDR3 DNA reads TGCAGCGTTGAAACAGGGTCCGGGGAGCTGTTTTTT. This gives the protein CSVETGSGELFF.

The chain employs TRBV11-3 and TRBJ2-1; 12 bases are a match to TRBD2. The CDR3 contains 15 residues. V dropped 2 bases and J dropped 4; count of bases not matched to a gene: 0. Germline assignment: CDR1 SGHNT and CDR2 YENEEA. The CDR3 protein is CASSLLAGGYNEQFF. The DNA for the CDR3 is TGTGCCAGCAGCTTACTAGCGGGGGGGTACAATGAGCAGTTCTTC.

V and J are TRBV3-1 (or the pseudogene TRBV3-2) and TRBJ2-5; tentatively, D is TRBD1 (6 bases). The V gene lost 6 bases and the J gene lost 2 bases, with 7 bases spanning the gap. This CDR3 comprises 12 residues. CDR1 is LGHDT, CDR2 YNNKEL, per germline (reference sequence). DNA of the CDR3: TGTGCCAGCAGGGACAGACAAGAGACCCAGTACTTC. It specifies CASRDRQETQYF.

The chain joins TRBV5-1 to TRBJ2-3; 8 nucleotides agree with TRBD2. Trimming removed 5 bases from V and 3 bases from J; junction bases left unmatched: 8. The CDR3 totals 15 residues. Germline loops: CDR1 SGHRS, CDR2 YFSETQ. CDR3 nucleotides: TGCGCCAGCAGGGGGAGCGGGGGAATAACAGATACGCAGTATTTT. Its translation is CASRGSGGITDTQYF.

V usage is TRBV5-5 and J usage is TRBJ1-5; D possibly corresponds to TRBD1 (5 bases). Per germline, CDR1 SGHKS and CDR2 YYEKEE (reference sequence). The V end lost 3 bases, the J end lost 0 bases, and 16 bases lay between the germline ends. This CDR3 has 17 amino acids. The chain's CDR3 is CASSWVLRVNSNQPQHF. CDR3 nucleotides: TGTGCCAGCAGCTGGGTCCTCAGGGTGAATAGCAATCAGCCCCAGCATTTT.

The gene calls are TRBV25-1 and TRBJ2-7; D might be TRBD1 (6 bases). The CDR3 is 17 amino acids. Germline V gives CDR1 MGHDK, CDR2 SYGVNS. Trimming shortened V by 0 bases and J by 0 bases, and 15 bases separated the two germline ends. The CDR3 here is CASSEYGQGLSSYEQYF. The CDR3 bases are TGTGCCAGCAGTGAATACGGGCAGGGGCTAAGCTCCTACGAGCAGTACTTC.

V is TRBV19 and J is TRBJ1-2, with D possibly being TRBD1 (5 bases). V lost 5 bases and J 2 bases, leaving 12 bases between the germline ends. This CDR3 comprises 14 residues. Germline V gene lookup returns CDR1 LNHDA and CDR2 SQIVND (reference sequence). CDR3 DNA sequence: TGTGCCAGTAGTTATCAGGGCGCGAACTATGGCTACACCTTC. Translating gives CASSYQGANYGYTF. The whole variable domain, remainder taken from reference TRBV19 and TRBJ1-2, is DGGITQSPKYLFRKEGQNVTLSCEQNLNHDAMYWYRQDPGQGLRLIYYSQIVNDFQKGDIAEGYSVSREKKESFPLTVTSAQKNPTAFYLCASSYQGANYGYTFGSGTRLTVV.

V and J are TRBV19 and TRBJ1-1; 7 bases align to TRBD1. V lost 5 bases, J lost 1 base, and 10 bases stayed unmatched. The CDR3 spans 16 residues. Germline V gene sequence: CDR1 LNHDA, CDR2 SQIVND (reference sequence). In DNA form, the CDR3 reads TGTGCCAGTAGTCCGAGACGACAGGGAAAGAACACTGAAGCTTTCTTT. It yields the protein CASSPRRQGKNTEAFF.

J is TRBJ2-3 and V is TRBV19; tentatively, D is TRBD2 (5 bases). V lost 5 bases and J lost 2, with 11 bases in between. This CDR3 region has 14 residues. CDR1 and CDR2 (germline): LNHDA, SQIVND (reference sequence). The CDR3 DNA sequence: TGTGCCAGTAGTCAAAGCGGCTTCACAGATACGCAGTATTTT. This gives the protein CASSQSGFTDTQYF.

V gene TRBV5-1 combines with J gene TRBJ1-1; D gene unclear. V was clipped by 4 bases and J by 2 bases, with 15 bases between them. The CDR3 length is 15 residues. Germline V gene data show CDR1 as SGHRS and CDR2 as YFSETQ. The CDR3, as DNA: TGCGCCAGCAGCCACGACGGAGACGCAAACACTGAAGCTTTCTTT. This translates into CASSHDGDANTEAFF.

This rearrangement joins TRBV4-2 to TRBJ2-3; no clear D. The germline V gene has CDR1 LGHNA and CDR2 YNFKEQ. Trimming left V 1 base short and J 0 bases short, with 8 bases between. The CDR3 totals 15 residues. The CDR3 loop is CASSQGAASTDTQYF. In DNA form, the CDR3 reads TGTGCCAGCAGCCAAGGGGCAGCAAGCACAGATACGCAGTATTTT.

This sequence joins TRBV4-2 and TRBJ2-7, with 8 bases lining up with TRBD1. The CDR3 covers 16 residues. From germline, CDR1 is LGHNA and CDR2 YNFKEQ. The V and J ends lost 1 base and 1 base, in that order; junction bases with no gene match: 6. For the CDR3, the DNA is TGTGCCAGCAGCCAAGCCCAGGACAGGGCATCCTACGAGCAGTACTTC. Protein: CASSQAQDRASYEQYF.

The J gene is TRBJ1-6, the V gene TRBV19; 7 bases align to TRBD1. The trim removed 2 bases at V and 5 bases at J, leaving 15 bases unmatched. CDR1 and CDR2 (germline): LNHDA, SQIVND (reference sequence). The length of the CDR3 is 19 residues. The CDR3 loop reads CASSISPGQAEGHNSPLHF. CDR3 coding DNA: TGTGCCAGTAGTATATCCCCCGGACAGGCCGAAGGGCATAATTCACCCCTCCACTTT.

The chain couples TRBV7-9 to TRBJ1-1, with D hard to call. V lost 5 bases and J lost 8, with 15 bases in between. Germline CDR1 and CDR2: SEHNR and FQNEAQ (reference sequence). This CDR3 has 13 residues. This chain's CDR3 is CASSPTPSLEAFF. CDR3 coding DNA: TGTGCCAGCAGCCCTACCCCTAGTTTAGAAGCTTTCTTT.

The rearrangement links TRBV5-1 to TRBJ1-2; the D gene is possibly TRBD1 (5 bases). The CDR3 length is 13 residues. V shed 0 bases and J shed 4 bases, with 7 bases lying between them. Germline CDR1 and CDR2: SGHRS and YFSETQ. The CDR3 reads CASSLAGIYGYTF. CDR3 coding DNA: TGCGCCAGCAGCTTGGCAGGGATCTATGGCTACACCTTC.

This rearrangement joins TRBV5-6 to TRBJ2-5; the D gene is possibly TRBD2 (5 bases). Germline values: CDR1 SGHDT, CDR2 YYEEEE. The V end was cut by 7 bases, the J end by 2 bases, with 15 bases between. The CDR3 has 14 amino acids. Written as DNA, the CDR3 is TGTGCCAGCCCCGGAGGCTTCCGTCAAGAGACCCAGTACTTC. This translates into CASPGGFRQETQYF.

The rearrangement joins TRBV6-2 or TRBV6-3 to TRBJ1-5; 11 bases line up with TRBD1. This CDR3 spans 18 amino acids. Trimming at V came to 4 bases and at J to 4 bases, leaving 12 bases not matched to a gene. Looked up from germline, CDR1 is MNHEY and CDR2 is SVGEGT. The CDR3 spells CASSLGQGVGRANQPQHF. The CDR3 bases are TGTGCCAGCAGTTTGGGACAGGGGGTGGGTAGAGCAAATCAGCCCCAGCATTTT.

This chain links TRBV2 with TRBJ2-3; 9 nucleotides match TRBD1. The V gene end was trimmed by 6 bases and the J gene end by 6 bases; junction bases not matched to a gene: 7. Germline CDR1 SNHLY, CDR2 FYNNEI. The CDR3 length is 14 residues. CDR3 sequence: CASSRTGVLDTQYF. CDR3 DNA sequence: TGTGCCAGCAGCCGGACAGGGGTTCTGGATACGCAGTATTTT.

The chain has TRBV2 and TRBJ1-1; the match to TRBD1 covers 7 bases. Germline V CDR1 and CDR2: SNHLY, FYNNEI. This CDR3 is built from 17 residues. The ends lost 3 bases at V and 0 bases at J; junction bases unmatched: 10. CDR3 amino acids: CASSEDQGGRLNTEAFF. Here the CDR3 DNA reads TGTGCCAGCAGTGAGGACCAGGGGGGTCGGTTGAACACTGAAGCTTTCTTT.